This paragraph covers one TCR beta chain sequence. The sample comes from a study of blood T cell repertoires in COVID-19. Study-level information: Donors in the United States, Italy and Spain gave samples during acute or convalescent COVID-19.

Original analysis: Cell counts per sample came from amplifying reference gene primers. Profiling relied on immunoSEQ multiplex PCR, and the TCRdb table lists in-frame clones only, not all of them. That table gives V, J and clone size, and the DNA gave D and trimming. The sample holds 50,000 to 65,000 clones, roughly 86% seen once. The CDR3 totals 14 residues. The V segment lost 0 bases and the J segment 9 bases; nucleotides outside the gene matches: 7. Germline V gene sequence: CDR1 LGHDT, CDR2 YNNKEL (reference sequence). Sequencing was carried out using peripheral blood. The sequence was collected from a man aged 65 to 85 with acute or convalescent COVID-19. V is TRBV3-1 (or the pseudogene TRBV3-2) and J is TRBJ2-5, with 7 bases that match TRBD2. The CDR3 DNA reads as TGTGCCAGCAGCCAAGATATAGCGGGCGCTTCCCAGTACTTC. Amino acids: CASSQDIAGASQYF.